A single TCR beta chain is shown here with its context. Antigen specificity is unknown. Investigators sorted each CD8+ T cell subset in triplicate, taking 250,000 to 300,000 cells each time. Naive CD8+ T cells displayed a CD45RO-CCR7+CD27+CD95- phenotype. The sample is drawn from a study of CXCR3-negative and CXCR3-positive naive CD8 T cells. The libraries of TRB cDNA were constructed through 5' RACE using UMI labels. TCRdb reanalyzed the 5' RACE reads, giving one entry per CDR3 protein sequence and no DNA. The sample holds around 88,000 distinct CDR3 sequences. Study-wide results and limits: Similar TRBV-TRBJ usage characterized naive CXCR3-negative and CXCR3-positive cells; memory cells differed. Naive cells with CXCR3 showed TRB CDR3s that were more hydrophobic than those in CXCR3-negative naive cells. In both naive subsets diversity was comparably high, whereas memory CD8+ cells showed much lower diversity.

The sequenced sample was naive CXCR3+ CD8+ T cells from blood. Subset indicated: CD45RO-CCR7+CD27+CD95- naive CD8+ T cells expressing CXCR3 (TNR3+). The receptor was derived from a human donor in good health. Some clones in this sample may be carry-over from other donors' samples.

The CDR3: CASSSKQGWDYEQYF. The rearrangement links TRBV28 to TRBJ2-7; without DNA, the TCRdb call of TRBD1 cannot be checked. Germline V gives CDR1 MDHEN, CDR2 SYDVKM. This CDR3 is 15 amino acids long.